This TCR beta chain was sequenced in a study of T cells in Graves' hyperthyroidism and ophthalmopathy. This clonotype has a count of ten or more. Authors of the study amplified TCR beta CDR3 regions from RNA transcripts. HTBI primers were used for first-round RT-PCR of the TCR CDR3. Using its own MiXCR run on the multiplex PCR reads, TCRdb lists one record per CDR3 protein. The sample records fewer than 900,000 distinct CDR3 sequences, about 15% being singletons. CDR1 and CDR2 (germline): SGHRS, YFSETQ. The CDR3 is 14 residues long. Deletions cut 0 bases from V and 6 bases from J, with 10 bases between.

The chain employs TRBV5-1 and TRBJ2-1; D is unresolved. The receptor was derived from a man aged 18 to 35 with Graves' hyperthyroidism. The sequenced material came from blood. Here the CDR3 DNA reads TGCGCCAGCAGCTTGGGAACTAACTCCAATGAGCAGTTCTTC. Protein sequence: CASSLGTNSNEQFF.